A single sample is the source of the 14 T cell receptor beta chains below, sequenced in a study of blood T cell repertoires in COVID-19. Repertoires were generated with immunoSEQ multiplex PCR, while TCRdb's copy carries only in-frame clones and drops some. The table lists 220,000 or so clones, 80% to 85% of them singletons, with 15% to 20% in the top ten. Sequencing was carried out using peripheral blood. The source of these receptors is a man younger than 40 with active or convalescent COVID-19.

This clone has a single count. This chain links TRBV4-2 with TRBJ1-1, with D unresolved. Germline assignment: CDR1 LGHNA and CDR2 YNFKEQ. CDR3 size: 13 residues. V was pared by 1 base and J by 7 bases, with 10 bases between. The CDR3 protein is CASSQAGGIEAFF. Written as DNA, the CDR3 is TGTGCCAGCAGCCAAGCCGGCGGAATTGAAGCTTTCTTT.

The chain has TRBV7-2 and TRBJ1-1; 8 nucleotides line up with TRBD1. CDR1 SGHTA and CDR2 FQGNSA come from the germline V gene. Germline trimming cut 3 bases from V and 3 bases from J; bases unmatched to any gene: 3. The CDR3 is 14 residues long. In nucleotides, the CDR3 is TGTGCCAGCAGCTTCAGGACAGGGTACACTGAAGCTTTCTTT. Its translation is CASSFRTGYTEAFF. The full variable domain, completed using reference TRBV7-2 and TRBJ1-1, is GAGVSQSPSNKVTEKGKDVELRCDPISGHTALYWYRQSLGQGLEFLIYFQGNSAPDKSGLPSDRFSAERTGGSVSTLTIQRTQQEDSAVYLCASSFRTGYTEAFFGQGTRLTVV.

This rearrangement joins TRBV4-2 to TRBJ2-7; D possibly corresponds to TRBD1 (6 bases). The CDR3 consists of 14 residues. V gave up 3 bases and J gave up 0 bases, with 9 bases separating them. Germline V gives CDR1 LGHNA, CDR2 YNFKEQ. CDR3 coding DNA: TGTGCCAGCAGCCACGGACAGTCCTCCTACGAGCAGTACTTC. Residues: CASSHGQSSYEQYF.

This rearrangement joins TRBV11-2 to TRBJ2-1; D is perhaps TRBD2 (6 bases). This CDR3 has 14 amino acids. V lost 5 bases, J lost 8 bases, and 16 bases lay in between. Germline-derived CDR1 and CDR2 are SGHAT and FQNNGV. This CDR3 is CASSPTRPGDEQFF. The CDR3 region has the DNA TGTGCCAGCAGCCCCACCCGCCCGGGGGATGAGCAGTTCTTC.

The chain recombines TRBV28 with TRBJ1-5, with 11 bases aligning to TRBD1. The germline V gene has CDR1 MDHEN and CDR2 SYDVKM. Trimming took 3 bases from V and 9 from J; bases not matched to a gene: 7. The CDR3 extends over 15 amino acids. CDR3 nucleotide sequence: TGTGCCAGCAGTTTCCGGCGGACAGGGGGCACGCCCCAGCATTTT. Its protein is CASSFRRTGGTPQHF.

The chain combines TRBV4-3 with TRBJ2-2, with TRBD2 matching over 11 bases. Germline V gene lookup returns CDR1 LGHNA and CDR2 YSLEER. The junction had 1 base not matched to a gene; V was cut back by 4 bases and J by 0 bases. CDR3 size: 16 residues. The chain's CDR3 is CASSRSGGANTGELFF. The CDR3, as DNA: TGCGCCAGCAGCCGTAGCGGGGGGGCGAACACCGGGGAGCTGTTTTTT.

The chain has TRBV7-6 and TRBJ2-2; 7 nucleotides agree with TRBD2. CDR1 and CDR2 from the germline V gene are SGHVS and FNYEAQ. J gave up 6 bases and V 5 bases, and 12 bases lay outside the gene matches. The CDR3 runs to 16 residues. This CDR3 reads CASSLTGGGSSGELFF. The CDR3 DNA sequence: TGTGCCAGCAGCCTGACCGGGGGAGGGTCGTCCGGGGAGCTGTTTTTT.

Only one count was recorded for this clone. The V gene is TRBV7-8, the J gene TRBJ1-1; D unclear. CDR3 length equals 15 residues. V lost 5 bases and J lost 1, with 14 bases in between. The V gene's germline CDR1 is SGHVS and CDR2 FQNEAQ. Here the CDR3 reads CASSEDTTWNTEAFF. The DNA for the CDR3 is TGTGCCAGCAGCGAAGACACAACCTGGAACACTGAAGCTTTCTTT.

The CDR3 region has the DNA TGTGCCAGTAGGGAGACAGGGACGACCTACGAGCAGTACTTC. It specifies CASRETGTTYEQYF. The rearrangement links TRBV19 to TRBJ2-7, with TRBD1 matching 7 bases. Germline CDR1 and CDR2: LNHDA and SQIVND (reference sequence). V shed 6 bases and J 2 bases; nucleotides not matched to a gene: 7. The CDR3 has 14 residues.

The genes are TRBV4-1 and TRBJ2-7, with a possible D match to TRBD2 (5 bases). CDR3 length: 18 amino acids. The V gene's germline CDR1 is MGHRA and CDR2 YSYEKL. Trimming took off 0 bases at V and 0 bases at J, with 18 bases between the two ends. The CDR3 DNA is TGCGCCAGCAGCCAAGATAATGGGCTGCGGGCGAGCTCCTACGAGCAGTACTTC. Protein sequence: CASSQDNGLRASSYEQYF.

The chain carries TRBV4-2 and TRBJ2-1; D perhaps matches TRBD2 (7 bases). Germline V gives CDR1 LGHNA, CDR2 YNFKEQ. Trimming pared 2 bases from V and 15 bases from J, leaving 14 bases between. This CDR3 is 12 amino acids long. CDR3 sequence: CASSQSGTIRFF. The CDR3, as DNA: TGTGCCAGCAGCCAAAGCGGGACAATTCGGTTCTTC.

The V call is TRBV4-1, the J call TRBJ2-7, with TRBD2 matching over 7 bases. V lost 0 bases, J lost 2 bases, and 7 bases stayed unmatched. The CDR3 is made up of 16 amino acids. Germline V lookup: CDR1 MGHRA, CDR2 YSYEKL. CDR3 bases: TGCGCCAGCAGCCAAGACGAGCTAGCGGAAGCCTACGAGCAGTACTTC. Translating gives CASSQDELAEAYEQYF.

The chain recombines TRBV7-8 with TRBJ1-1, with 8 bases fitting TRBD1. V trimming: 5 bases; J trimming: 2 bases; junction bases outside the gene matches: 7. CDR3 length: 15 residues. Germline assignment: CDR1 SGHVS and CDR2 FQNEAQ. DNA of the CDR3: TGTGCCAGCAGCGCAACGGACAGGGCTAACACTGAAGCTTTCTTT. This sequence encodes CASSATDRANTEAFF.

J is TRBJ1-1 and V is TRBV5-1; a weak D match, TRBD1 (5 bases). Per the germline V gene, CDR1 is SGHRS and CDR2 is YFSETQ. Trimming stripped 4 bases from V and 4 bases from J, with 17 bases between. This CDR3 has 15 residues. The CDR3 DNA follows: TGCGCCAGCAGCGGGGGTCGGGGGTTCGCCACTGAAGCTTTCTTT. Its translation is CASSGGRGFATEAFF.